This entry lists 13 T cell receptor beta chains sequenced from one sample in a study of blood T cell repertoires in COVID-19. Profiling relied on immunoSEQ multiplex PCR, and the TCRdb table lists in-frame clones only, not all of them. Of 60,000 to 90,000 clones listed, around 70% were seen once; the top ten hold roughly a fifth. The sequenced sample consisted of peripheral blood. These TCRs come from a man aged 55 to 70 with acute or convalescent COVID-19.

This clone was detected a few times. This sequence joins TRBV7-9 and TRBJ1-6, with 9 bases identical to TRBD1. This CDR3 comprises 15 residues. CDR1 SEHNR and CDR2 FQNEAQ come from the germline V gene (reference sequence). V shed 1 base, J shed 10 bases, and the junction held 5 bases outside the gene matches. CDR3 sequence (DNA): TGTGCCAGCAGCTTAGTGGGACAGGGAAACTCACCCCTCCACTTT. Protein sequence: CASSLVGQGNSPLHF.

The chain couples TRBV30 to TRBJ2-2, with 8 bases that match TRBD2. Germline-derived CDR1 and CDR2 are GTSNPN and SVGIG (reference sequence). With V trimmed by 3 bases and J by 2 bases, 11 bases remained unmatched. The CDR3 length is 17 residues. The CDR3 DNA reads as TGTGCCTGGAGGACCAACATAGCGGGGTTCAACACCGGGGAGCTGTTTTTT. Protein sequence: CAWRTNIAGFNTGELFF.

This clone was counted a few times. The J gene is TRBJ1-1, the V gene TRBV25-1; 7 bases fit TRBD1. CDR3 length: 13 amino acids. Trimming at V came to 5 bases and at J to 3 bases, leaving 3 bases not matched to a gene. CDR1 and CDR2 (germline): MGHDK, SYGVNS. CDR3 protein: CASSHQGDTEAFF. The DNA for the CDR3 is TGTGCCAGCAGTCATCAGGGGGACACTGAAGCTTTCTTT.

This clone was detected once. The chain links TRBV24-1 to TRBJ2-3; 10 bases fit TRBD1. V dropped 4 bases and J dropped 4; count of bases not matched to a gene: 7. Germline-derived CDR1 and CDR2 are KGHDR and SFDVKD. CDR3 size: 16 residues. CDR3 sequence reads: CATSEPGTGASDTQYF. The CDR3 DNA reads as TGTGCCACCAGTGAGCCAGGGACAGGGGCGTCAGATACGCAGTATTTT.

The V call is TRBV24-1, the J call TRBJ2-2, with D possibly matching TRBD1 (5 bases). The CDR3 covers 14 residues. The V end lost 0 bases, the J end lost 7 bases, and 8 bases lay between the germline ends. Germline loops: CDR1 KGHDR, CDR2 SFDVKD. CDR3 bases: TGTGCCACCAGTGATTTGGCAGGGAACGGGGAGCTGTTTTTT. Protein sequence: CATSDLAGNGELFF.

The chain combines TRBV5-5 with TRBJ2-7; 7 nucleotides align to TRBD1. This CDR3 is 16 amino acids long. CDR1 SGHKS and CDR2 YYEKEE come from the germline V gene (reference sequence). Germline trimming cut 4 bases from V and 2 bases from J; bases unmatched to any gene: 12. In DNA form, the CDR3 reads TGTGCCAGCAGCCCTATATTTTTGGACAGGCCCTACGAGCAGTACGTC. The encoded protein is CASSPIFLDRPYEQYV.

The chain employs TRBV19 and TRBJ1-5; D is unclear. The CDR3 has 15 amino acids. Germline V gives CDR1 LNHDA, CDR2 SQIVND (reference sequence). The V and J ends lost 5 bases and 2 bases respectively, with 13 bases between them. The CDR3: CASSSGVLRNQPQHF. CDR3 DNA: TGTGCCAGTAGTTCCGGGGTCCTACGCAATCAGCCCCAGCATTTT.

The J gene is TRBJ1-5, the V gene TRBV18; 8 bases fit TRBD1. CDR3 length equals 15 residues. V dropped 2 bases and J dropped 6; count of bases not matched to a gene: 6. Germline lookup yields CDR1 KGHSH and CDR2 LQKENI. CDR3 residues: CASSPLTGEGQPQHF. The CDR3 bases are TGTGCCAGCTCACCATTGACAGGGGAGGGTCAGCCCCAGCATTTT.

The chain is built from TRBV7-3 and TRBJ2-1; TRBD1 agrees at 12 bases. The V and J ends lost 1 base and 10 bases, in that order; junction bases with no gene match: 5. Germline V gene data show CDR1 as SGHTA and CDR2 as FQGTGA. This CDR3 contains 15 residues. CDR3 protein: CASSLMGQGAGEQFF. The CDR3 DNA reads as TGTGCCAGCAGCTTAATGGGACAGGGGGCCGGGGAGCAGTTCTTC.

The rearrangement links TRBV14 to TRBJ1-2; D is possibly TRBD1 (5 bases). Germline values: CDR1 SGHDN, CDR2 FVKESK. V was clipped by 1 base and J by 3 bases, with 6 bases between them. This CDR3 has 13 residues. CDR3 coding DNA: TGTGCCAGCAGCCAAGTAGGGGACTATGGCTACACCTTC. It yields the protein CASSQVGDYGYTF. Combining the CDR3 with reference TRBV14 and TRBJ1-2 gives the whole variable domain EAGVTQFPSHSVIEKGQTVTLRCDPISGHDNLYWYRRVMGKEIKFLLHFVKESKQDESGMPNNRFLAERTGGTYSTLKVQPAELEDSGVYFCASSQVGDYGYTFGSGTRLTVV.

V and J are TRBV5-6 and TRBJ2-2; TRBD1 agrees at 10 bases. Germline CDR1 and CDR2: SGHDT and YYEEEE. This CDR3 contains 13 residues. CDR3 sequence reads: CGSGTGVTGELFF. The CDR3 coding sequence is TGTGGCTCGGGGACAGGGGTCACCGGGGAGCTGTTTTTT.

The chain carries TRBV14 and TRBJ2-1; 11 bases align to TRBD2. V lost 4 bases, J lost 8 bases, and 19 bases stayed unmatched. The CDR3 spans 19 residues. The germline gives CDR1 SGHDN, CDR2 FVKESK. The CDR3 spells CASSLTRDSGRAALYEQFF. CDR3 DNA: TGTGCCAGCAGCCTAACACGGGATAGCGGGAGGGCCGCTTTGTATGAGCAGTTCTTC.

The chain carries TRBV10-1 and TRBJ2-1; TRBD1 might be the D (6 bases). Germline CDR1 is WNHNN and CDR2 is SYGVQD (reference sequence). The CDR3 runs 13 residues. Trimming removed 5 bases at V and 7 bases at J, with 12 bases between. The CDR3, as DNA: TGCGCCAGCAGTTTAGCACAGGGAAATGAGCAGTTCTTC. As protein: CASSLAQGNEQFF.